These T cell receptor beta chains were read from a single sample in a study of blood T cells in healthy people across ages. TCRdb ran MiXCR on the 5' RACE reads and lists one entry per CDR3 protein. Found here are hundreds of thousands of distinct CDR3 sequences, under 50% of them singletons; the top ten hold 13%. The sample comprised blood. These receptors were taken from a man aged 25 to 40 in good health. Both conserved end residues are part of each CDR3. Each record gives: J gene, V gene, D gene, clone size, CDR3 DNA, CDR3 protein. D genes are given only for firm matches. Clone size, where shown, is once, few, many, or a class for clones that have expanded.

TRBJ2-1 | TRBV5-1 | . | . | TGCGCCAGCAGCTTGGGAGAATTGGCTAACAATGAGCAGTTCTTC | CASSLGELANNEQFF
TRBJ2-7 | TRBV29-1 | . | . | TGCAGCGGTGATAGTGGTTACGAGCAGTACTTC | CSGDSGYEQYF
TRBJ1-1 | TRBV30 | . | . | TGTGCCTGGAATCCGGCCACTGAAGCTTTCTTT | CAWNPATEAFF
TRBJ2-5 | TRBV27 | . | . | TGTGCCAGCAGTTCCGCCCAGATAAAAGAGACCCAGTACTTC | CASSSAQIKETQYF
TRBJ2-2 | TRBV6-6 | . | . | TGTGCCAGCAGTCCCAGGTTGTCCGCGAACACCGGGGAGCTGTTTTTT | CASSPRLSANTGELFF
TRBJ2-5 | TRBV7-9 | TRBD1 | few | TGTGCCAGCAGCTTCCCCAAATGGGCAGGGGGAGAGACCCAGTACTTC | CASSFPKWAGGETQYF
TRBJ1-1 | TRBV5-1 | TRBD1 | . | TGCGCCAGCAGCTCCCAGACAGGGGGCGCCTCTGAAGCTTTCTTT | CASSSQTGGASEAFF
TRBJ2-7 | TRBV18 | TRBD1 | few | TGTGCCAGCTCACGGGGACAGACTGCCTACGAGCAGTACTTC | CASSRGQTAYEQYF
TRBJ2-1 | TRBV3-1 | TRBD2 | . | TGTGCCAGCAGCCTAAGCGGGCGGGGGACCTCCAATGAGCAGTTCTTC | CASSLSGRGTSNEQFF
TRBJ1-1 | TRBV7-2 | . | . | TGTGCCAGCCTACAGCAACGGAACACTGAAGCTTTCTTT | CASLQQRNTEAFF
TRBJ1-1 | TRBV6-2/TRBV6-3 | . | . | TGTGCCAGCAGTTACTTCGTAGACTGGACTGAAGCTTTCTTT | CASSYFVDWTEAFF
TRBJ2-7 | TRBV6-2/TRBV6-3 | . | . | TGTGCCGGGTGGGACGGCACCTACGAGCAGTACTTC | CAGWDGTYEQYF
TRBJ1-5 | TRBV7-9 | . | . | TGTGCCAGCAGCTTATCCAGAAACGATCAGCCCCAGCATTTT | CASSLSRNDQPQHF
TRBJ2-1 | TRBV6-5 | TRBD2 | . | TGTGCCAGCAGTTACTTTCCACGGACTAGCGGTTACAATGAGCAGTTCTTC | CASSYFPRTSGYNEQFF
TRBJ2-2 | TRBV7-8 | . | few | TGTGCCAGCAGCCTAATGGACTCCCGGAACACCGGGGAGCTGTTTTTT | CASSLMDSRNTGELFF
TRBJ2-6 | TRBV27 | . | . | TGTGCCAGCAGTTTTGAAGGGCTCGGGGCCAACGTCCTGACTTTC | CASSFEGLGANVLTF
TRBJ1-1 | TRBV7-9 | . | . | TGTGCCAGCAGCTTCTGGGTGGAAACTGAAGCTTTCTTT | CASSFWVETEAFF
TRBJ1-2 | TRBV5-1 | . | few | TGCGCCAGCAGCGTGGCTGGGGGGAGCTATGGCTACACCTTC | CASSVAGGSYGYTF
TRBJ1-4 | TRBV10-3 | TRBD1 | . | TGTGCCACCGCGGGACAGGGGGGAACTAATGAAAAACTGTTTTTT | CATAGQGGTNEKLFF
TRBJ2-1 | TRBV20-1 | TRBD2 | . | TGCAGTGCGCCGACTAGCGGGGACGATGAGCAGTTCTTC | CSAPTSGDDEQFF
TRBJ1-2 | TRBV5-1 | . | . | TGCGCCAGCAGCCAGGGAGATGGGGGACGCCGAGCGGGCTACACCTTC | CASSQGDGGRRAGYTF
TRBJ1-1 | TRBV12-3/TRBV12-4 | . | many | TGTGCCAGCAGTCCGGGTCTGGTTGAAGCTTTCTTT | CASSPGLVEAFF
TRBJ2-3 | TRBV4-2 | . | . | TGTACCAGCAGCCTAGCATCGGGGGCAGATACGCAGTATTTT | CTSSLASGADTQYF
TRBJ2-5 | TRBV28 | . | . | TGTGCCAGCAGTTTTGGAGACAAGCAGTACTTC | CASSFGDKQYF
TRBJ2-3 | TRBV7-8 | . | many | TGTGCCAGCAGCTTAGGGGGACGAGGGACGGCAGATACGCAGTATTTT | CASSLGGRGTADTQYF
TRBJ2-5 | TRBV7-9 | . | . | TGTGCCAGCAGGCCTCCCGGACAGATACAAGAGACCCAGTACTTC | CASRPPGQIQETQYF
TRBJ2-5 | TRBV28 | TRBD1 | few | TGTGCCAGCAGTACCACCGGGACAGGGTGGGGGCAGTACTTC | CASSTTGTGWGQYF
TRBJ1-2 | TRBV12-3/TRBV12-4 | . | . | TGTGCCAGCAGTTTATGGGGCATAGGCTATGGCTACACCTTC | CASSLWGIGYGYTF
TRBJ1-6 | TRBV12-3/TRBV12-4 | TRBD1 | . | TGTGCCAGCAGGCAAGGGACAGGAGTATCCTATAATTCACCCCTCCACTTT | CASRQGTGVSYNSPLHF
TRBJ2-1 | TRBV19 | . | . | TGTGCCAGTAGACGGATGGGCTCCTACAATGAGCAGTTCTTC | CASRRMGSYNEQFF
TRBJ2-7 | TRBV20-1 | . | . | TGCAGTGCTGGTCCGACAGGAACCTACGAGCAGTACTTC | CSAGPTGTYEQYF
TRBJ2-3 | TRBV20-1 | . | few | TGCAGTGCTCCATGGACCGCTAAAGCAAATACGCAGTATTTT | CSAPWTAKANTQYF
TRBJ2-5 | TRBV4-3 | . | few | TGCGCCAGCAGCCAAGACCAGGGGAGAGAGACCCAGTACTTC | CASSQDQGRETQYF
TRBJ1-1 | TRBV20-1 | . | . | TGCAGTGCTAGGTCGGGGGGGGACACTGAAGCTTTCTTT | CSARSGGDTEAFF
TRBJ1-5 | TRBV28 | TRBD1 | few | TGTGCCAGCAGTTTATCCGACAGGGGCTATCAGCCCCAGCATTTT | CASSLSDRGYQPQHF
TRBJ2-7 | TRBV3-1 | . | . | TGTGCCAGCAGCCAAGCGTACAGGTACGAGCAGTACTTC | CASSQAYRYEQYF
TRBJ2-7 | TRBV5-1 | . | . | TGCGCCAGCAGCTTGGACAAAAACTCCTACAACGAGCAGTACTTC | CASSLDKNSYNEQYF
TRBJ1-1 | TRBV7-9 | TRBD1 | . | TGTGCCAGCAGCCCCGGACAGGGGAATGAAGCTTTCTTT | CASSPGQGNEAFF
TRBJ1-6 | TRBV11-2 | . | few | TGTGCCAGCAGCTTATACGAGGCGCGCACCTATAATTCACCCCTCCACTTT | CASSLYEARTYNSPLHF
TRBJ2-5 | TRBV7-2 | TRBD2 | . | TGTGCCAGCAGCTTAGAGTCGGCTAGCGGGGTCGGGGAGCAGTACTTC | CASSLESASGVGEQYF
TRBJ2-1 | TRBV7-9 | . | . | TGTGCCGACAGCAGCCAGGACATCGGCCCCTACAATGAGCAGTTCTTC | CADSSQDIGPYNEQFF
TRBJ1-1 | TRBV11-3 | . | few | TGTGCCAGCACCACAGGGACCACTGAAGCTTTCTTT | CASTTGTTEAFF
TRBJ2-1 | TRBV19 | . | . | TGTGCCAGTAGCAGTCCTAGGGGGGTGTCCTACAATGAGCAGTTCTTC | CASSSPRGVSYNEQFF
TRBJ2-3 | TRBV6-6 | . | few | TGTGCCAGCAGTTCTCGACAGGTCCAAACAGATACGCAGTATTTT | CASSSRQVQTDTQYF
TRBJ2-3 | TRBV9 | . | . | TGTGCCAGCAGCGTAGAGGGAATGAGCACAGATACGCAGTATTTT | CASSVEGMSTDTQYF
TRBJ2-3 | TRBV7-2 | . | . | TGTGCCAGCAGCTCGGAGGAGCCCCGCGGAGATACGCAGTATTTT | CASSSEEPRGDTQYF
TRBJ2-7 | TRBV28 | . | . | TGTGCCAGCAGTGGGGGATTCCCGTACGAGCAGTACTTC | CASSGGFPYEQYF
TRBJ2-3 | TRBV20-1 | . | . | TGCAGTGCTCCGACAGGCAACACAGATACGCAGTATTTT | CSAPTGNTDTQYF
TRBJ1-2 | TRBV29-1 | . | once | TGCAGCGTTGGAAGGGATGGCTACACCTTC | CSVGRDGYTF
TRBJ1-2 | TRBV27 | TRBD1 | . | TGTGCCAGCAGTTTATCTGCCGGAGGGGGCTGGTATGGCTACACCTTC | CASSLSAGGGWYGYTF
TRBJ1-1 | TRBV5-5 | . | few | TGTGCCAGCACCCAAAGTCTCAACACTGAAGCTTTCTTT | CASTQSLNTEAFF
TRBJ1-1 | TRBV10-2 | . | few | TGCGCCAGCAGTGAGTCGACGGGGGACTTGAATACTGAAGCTTTCTTT | CASSESTGDLNTEAFF
TRBJ1-4 | TRBV7-9 | . | once | TGTGCCAGCAGCGAGGGTCCCGCTAATGAAAAACTGTTTTTT | CASSEGPANEKLFF
TRBJ2-1 | TRBV20-1 | TRBD2 | . | TGCAGTGCAACTAGCGGGGGGGCCCATGAGCAGTTCTTC | CSATSGGAHEQFF
TRBJ2-7 | TRBV10-3 | . | . | TGTGCCATCAGTGTTCTTCCCGACGAGCAGTACTTC | CAISVLPDEQYF